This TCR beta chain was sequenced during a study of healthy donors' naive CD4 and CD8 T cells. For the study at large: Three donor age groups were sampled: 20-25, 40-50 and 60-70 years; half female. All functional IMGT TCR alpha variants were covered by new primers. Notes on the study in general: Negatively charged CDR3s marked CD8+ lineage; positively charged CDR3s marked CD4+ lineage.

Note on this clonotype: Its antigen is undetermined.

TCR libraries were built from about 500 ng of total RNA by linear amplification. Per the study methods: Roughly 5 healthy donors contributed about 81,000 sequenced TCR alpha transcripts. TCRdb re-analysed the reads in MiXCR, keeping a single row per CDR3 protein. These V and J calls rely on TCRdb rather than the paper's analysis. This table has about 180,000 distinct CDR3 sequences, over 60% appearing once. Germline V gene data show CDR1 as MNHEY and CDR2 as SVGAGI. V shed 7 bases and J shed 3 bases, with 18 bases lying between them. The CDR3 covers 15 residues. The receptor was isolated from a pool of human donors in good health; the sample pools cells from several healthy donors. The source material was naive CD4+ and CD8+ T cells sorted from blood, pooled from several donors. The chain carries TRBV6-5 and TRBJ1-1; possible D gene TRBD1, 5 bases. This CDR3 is CASIEAGRIDTEAFF. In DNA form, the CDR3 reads TGTGCCAGCATAGAGGCAGGGAGAATTGACACTGAAGCTTTCTTT.